This T cell receptor beta chain was captured by sequencing in a study of blood T cell repertoires in COVID-19. Study background: Sites in the United States, Italy and Spain provided acute and convalescent COVID-19 samples.

The germline V gene encodes CDR1 MGHRA and CDR2 YSYEKL. This CDR3 comprises 15 residues. Trimming took 0 bases from V and 4 from J, leaving 12 bases between them. The data were produced by immunoSEQ multiplex PCR, yet TCRdb's version contains in-frame clones alone and is incomplete. This table has 200,000 to 250,000 clones, around four fifths appearing once. This clonotype originated in a woman aged 70-85 years with active or convalescent COVID-19. This chain links TRBV4-1 with TRBJ1-2, with a possible D match to TRBD1 (5 bases). Sequenced sample: peripheral blood. CDR3 sequence (DNA): TGCGCCAGCAGCCAAGAATGGAGGGACGCCTATGGCTACACCTTC. It translates to CASSQEWRDAYGYTF.